Listed below are T cell receptor beta chains from one sample, sequenced in a study of Graves' ophthalmopathy and Graves' hyperthyroidism. A single record per CDR3 protein comes from TCRdb applying MiXCR to the multiplex PCR reads. Of around 400,000 distinct CDR3 sequences in the sample, approximately 20% were seen once. The sample comprised peripheral blood. Every receptor here comes from a woman between 18 and 30 years old with Graves' ophthalmopathy. Both conserved end residues are part of each CDR3. D genes are given only for firm matches. Only some rows state a clone size, as once, few, many or a class for expanded clones.

J gene: TRBJ2-5
CDR3 length: 15
clone size: many
V gene: TRBV6-2/TRBV6-3
D gene: TRBD1
CDR3 protein: CASSLGTGGKETQYF
CDR3 DNA: TGTGCCAGCAGCCTAGGGACAGGGGGAAAAGAGACCCAGTACTTC

J gene: TRBJ2-7
CDR3 length: 13
clone size: many
V gene: TRBV29-1
D gene: NA
CDR3 protein: CSVGQLGVYEQYF
CDR3 DNA: TGCAGCGTTGGACAGTTGGGGGTTTACGAGCAGTACTTC

J gene: TRBJ2-2
CDR3 length: 12
clone size: many
V gene: TRBV12-3/TRBV12-4
D gene: NA
CDR3 protein: CASNDNTGELFF
CDR3 DNA: TGTGCCAGCAACGACAACACCGGGGAGCTGTTTTTT

J gene: TRBJ2-2
CDR3 length: 15
clone size: many
V gene: TRBV15
D gene: TRBD2
CDR3 protein: CATRGLARNTGELFF
CDR3 DNA: TGTGCCACCAGGGGACTAGCGCGGAACACCGGGGAGCTGTTTTTT

J gene: TRBJ1-2
CDR3 length: 14
clone size: many
V gene: TRBV7-2
D gene: NA
CDR3 protein: CASSFRDGLYGYTF
CDR3 DNA: TGTGCCAGCAGCTTCCGGGACGGCCTCTATGGCTACACCTTC

J gene: TRBJ2-7
CDR3 length: 16
clone size: many
V gene: TRBV11-2
D gene: NA
CDR3 protein: CASSLGVAANSYEQYF
CDR3 DNA: TGTGCCAGCAGCTTAGGAGTAGCGGCGAACTCCTACGAGCAGTACTTC

J gene: TRBJ2-6
CDR3 length: 14
clone size: many
V gene: TRBV6-5
D gene: NA
CDR3 protein: CASSYSPGANVLTF
CDR3 DNA: TGTGCCAGCAGTTACTCCCCTGGGGCCAACGTCCTGACTTTC

J gene: TRBJ2-5
CDR3 length: 16
clone size: NA
V gene: TRBV19
D gene: NA
CDR3 protein: CASSIEGRGKGETQYF
CDR3 DNA: TGTGCCAGTAGTATAGAGGGCAGGGGAAAGGGAGAGACCCAGTACTTC

J gene: TRBJ2-1
CDR3 length: 14
clone size: NA
V gene: TRBV6-1
D gene: NA
CDR3 protein: CASGGGGSYNEQFF
CDR3 DNA: TGTGCCAGCGGGGGTGGGGGCTCCTACAATGAGCAGTTCTTC

J gene: TRBJ2-7
CDR3 length: 14
clone size: many
V gene: TRBV6-2/TRBV6-3
D gene: NA
CDR3 protein: CASSSRRAVYEQYF
CDR3 DNA: TGTGCCAGCAGTTCTCGTCGGGCGGTCTACGAGCAGTACTTC

J gene: TRBJ2-7
CDR3 length: 19
clone size: NA
V gene: TRBV3-1
D gene: TRBD2
CDR3 protein: CASSQVWPRLAGGTYEQYF
CDR3 DNA: TGTGCCAGCAGCCAAGTGTGGCCGAGACTAGCGGGGGGTACGTACGAGCAGTACTTC

J gene: TRBJ1-2
CDR3 length: 14
clone size: many
V gene: TRBV7-2
D gene: NA
CDR3 protein: CASSPTRTGYGYTF
CDR3 DNA: TGTGCCAGCAGCCCCACCAGAACGGGCTATGGCTACACCTTC

J gene: TRBJ2-7
CDR3 length: 13
clone size: NA
V gene: TRBV28
D gene: NA
CDR3 protein: CASNGGGLYEQYF
CDR3 DNA: TGTGCCAGCAACGGGGGAGGACTATACGAGCAGTACTTC

J gene: TRBJ1-2
CDR3 length: 14
clone size: NA
V gene: TRBV6-1
D gene: NA
CDR3 protein: CASSPGPLNYGYTF
CDR3 DNA: TGTGCCAGCAGCCCCGGGCCCCTTAACTATGGCTACACCTTC

J gene: TRBJ1-1
CDR3 length: 11
clone size: many
V gene: TRBV5-5
D gene: NA
CDR3 protein: CASHRNTEAFF
CDR3 DNA: TGTGCCAGCCATAGGAACACTGAAGCTTTCTTT

J gene: TRBJ2-5
CDR3 length: 14
clone size: many
V gene: TRBV5-1
D gene: NA
CDR3 protein: CASSLSDRKETQYF
CDR3 DNA: TGCGCCAGCAGCTTATCGGACAGAAAAGAGACCCAGTACTTC

J gene: TRBJ2-7
CDR3 length: 15
clone size: many
V gene: TRBV7-9
D gene: TRBD2
CDR3 protein: CASSPREGRLAKQYF
CDR3 DNA: TGTGCCAGCAGCCCACGGGAGGGGAGACTTGCGAAGCAGTACTTC

J gene: TRBJ1-2
CDR3 length: 13
clone size: few
V gene: TRBV27
D gene: TRBD1
CDR3 protein: CASSGQGGYGYTF
CDR3 DNA: TGTGCCAGCAGCGGACAGGGAGGCTATGGCTACACCTTC

J gene: TRBJ1-1
CDR3 length: 15
clone size: many
V gene: TRBV2
D gene: NA
CDR3 protein: CASSDPGGRSAEAFF
CDR3 DNA: TGTGCCAGCAGTGACCCCGGGGGGAGGAGCGCTGAAGCTTTCTTT

J gene: TRBJ2-2
CDR3 length: 15
clone size: many
V gene: TRBV20-1
D gene: NA
CDR3 protein: CSARPGTTNTGELFF
CDR3 DNA: TGCAGTGCTAGACCAGGGACAACGAACACCGGGGAGCTGTTTTTT

J gene: TRBJ1-5
CDR3 length: 15
clone size: many
V gene: TRBV12-3/TRBV12-4
D gene: NA
CDR3 protein: CASSLDRANHQPQHF
CDR3 DNA: TGTGCCAGCAGTTTAGACAGGGCCAACCATCAGCCCCAGCATTTT

J gene: TRBJ1-6
CDR3 length: 17
clone size: many
V gene: TRBV9
D gene: NA
CDR3 protein: CASSAYRSSSYNSPLHF
CDR3 DNA: TGTGCCAGCAGCGCCTACAGGTCTAGCTCCTATAATTCACCCCTCCACTTT

J gene: TRBJ2-5
CDR3 length: 15
clone size: once
V gene: TRBV29-1
D gene: NA
CDR3 protein: CSVASRLGIQETQYF
CDR3 DNA: TGCAGCGTTGCCAGCAGGCTCGGGATCCAAGAGACCCAGTACTTC

J gene: TRBJ2-5
CDR3 length: 17
clone size: many
V gene: TRBV4-2
D gene: NA
CDR3 protein: CASSQDQQAEGQETQYF
CDR3 DNA: TGTGCCAGCAGCCAAGATCAACAGGCAGAGGGACAAGAGACCCAGTACTTC

J gene: TRBJ1-5
CDR3 length: 12
clone size: many
V gene: TRBV15
D gene: NA
CDR3 protein: CATSRLNQPQHF
CDR3 DNA: TGTGCCACCAGCAGACTGAATCAGCCCCAGCATTTT

J gene: TRBJ2-7
CDR3 length: 13
clone size: NA
V gene: TRBV6-2/TRBV6-3
D gene: TRBD1
CDR3 protein: CASRRDRDFEQYF
CDR3 DNA: TGTGCCAGTCGGCGGGACAGGGATTTCGAGCAGTACTTC

J gene: TRBJ1-5
CDR3 length: 15
clone size: many
V gene: TRBV4-3
D gene: TRBD1
CDR3 protein: CASSQTDRGDQPQHF
CDR3 DNA: TGCGCCAGCAGCCAAACGGACAGGGGGGATCAGCCCCAGCATTTT

J gene: TRBJ1-5
CDR3 length: 14
clone size: many
V gene: TRBV28
D gene: NA
CDR3 protein: CASSWDLGNQPQHF
CDR3 DNA: TGTGCCAGCAGCTGGGACTTAGGCAATCAGCCCCAGCATTTT

J gene: TRBJ2-7
CDR3 length: 14
clone size: NA
V gene: TRBV28
D gene: TRBD1
CDR3 protein: CASSLSDRGDEQYF
CDR3 DNA: TGTGCCAGCAGTTTATCGGACAGGGGCGACGAGCAGTACTTC

J gene: TRBJ1-3
CDR3 length: 14
clone size: NA
V gene: TRBV5-1
D gene: NA
CDR3 protein: CASSLGAVGGTIYF
CDR3 DNA: TGCGCCAGCAGCTTGGGGGCAGTCGGCGGCACCATATATTTT

J gene: TRBJ2-7
CDR3 length: 15
clone size: many
V gene: TRBV6-5
D gene: NA
CDR3 protein: CASSYMAAPRSEQYF
CDR3 DNA: TGTGCCAGCAGTTATATGGCAGCCCCAAGAAGCGAGCAGTACTTC

J gene: TRBJ2-2
CDR3 length: 13
clone size: many
V gene: TRBV19
D gene: NA
CDR3 protein: CASRSPGTGELFF
CDR3 DNA: TGTGCCAGTAGGAGCCCAGGGACCGGGGAGCTGTTTTTT

J gene: TRBJ2-7
CDR3 length: 13
clone size: many
V gene: TRBV20-1
D gene: NA
CDR3 protein: CSARGSRAYEQYF
CDR3 DNA: TGCAGTGCTAGGGGAAGCAGAGCCTACGAGCAGTACTTC

J gene: TRBJ1-2
CDR3 length: 13
clone size: many
V gene: TRBV5-1
D gene: NA
CDR3 protein: CASSPGRGNGYTF
CDR3 DNA: TGCGCCAGCAGCCCCGGCAGGGGAAATGGCTACACCTTC

J gene: TRBJ2-7
CDR3 length: 15
clone size: NA
V gene: TRBV12-3/TRBV12-4
D gene: TRBD1
CDR3 protein: CASSTYTGTGYEQYF
CDR3 DNA: TGTGCCAGCAGCACCTATACCGGGACAGGGTACGAGCAGTACTTC

J gene: TRBJ2-2
CDR3 length: 12
clone size: many
V gene: TRBV30
D gene: NA
CDR3 protein: CAWSEGTGELFF
CDR3 DNA: TGTGCCTGGAGCGAGGGCACCGGGGAGCTGTTTTTT

J gene: TRBJ2-2
CDR3 length: 17
clone size: many
V gene: TRBV5-1
D gene: TRBD1
CDR3 protein: CASSLVWQGAHTGELFF
CDR3 DNA: TGCGCCAGCAGCTTGGTTTGGCAGGGGGCGCACACCGGGGAGCTGTTTTTT

J gene: TRBJ1-1
CDR3 length: 15
clone size: many
V gene: TRBV27
D gene: TRBD1
CDR3 protein: CASSSPGQGTTEAFF
CDR3 DNA: TGTGCCAGCAGTTCACCGGGACAGGGGACCACTGAAGCTTTCTTT

J gene: TRBJ2-7
CDR3 length: 11
clone size: many
V gene: TRBV2
D gene: NA
CDR3 protein: CASSEGDGQYF
CDR3 DNA: TGTGCCAGCAGTGAAGGGGATGGGCAGTACTTC

J gene: TRBJ1-5
CDR3 length: 16
clone size: many
V gene: TRBV12-3/TRBV12-4
D gene: TRBD1
CDR3 protein: CASRGGQVEGNQPQHF
CDR3 DNA: TGTGCCAGCAGGGGCGGACAGGTGGAGGGGAATCAGCCCCAGCATTTT

J gene: TRBJ1-2
CDR3 length: 13
clone size: many
V gene: TRBV12-3/TRBV12-4
D gene: NA
CDR3 protein: CATIEGPNYGYTF
CDR3 DNA: TGTGCCACCATTGAGGGGCCTAACTATGGCTACACCTTC

J gene: TRBJ2-5
CDR3 length: 15
clone size: many
V gene: TRBV27
D gene: NA
CDR3 protein: CASSPPPVRGETQYF
CDR3 DNA: TGTGCCAGCAGCCCCCCCCCGGTGAGGGGTGAGACCCAGTACTTC

J gene: TRBJ2-2
CDR3 length: 16
clone size: many
V gene: TRBV12-3/TRBV12-4
D gene: TRBD2
CDR3 protein: CASSRTSGTNTGELFF
CDR3 DNA: TGTGCCAGCAGCCGGACTAGCGGGACGAACACCGGGGAGCTGTTTTTT

J gene: TRBJ1-1
CDR3 length: 17
clone size: many
V gene: TRBV30
D gene: NA
CDR3 protein: CAWSLRGAQPSNTEAFF
CDR3 DNA: TGTGCCTGGAGTTTGCGAGGGGCTCAACCATCGAACACTGAAGCTTTCTTT

J gene: TRBJ2-7
CDR3 length: 16
clone size: many
V gene: TRBV11-1
D gene: TRBD2
CDR3 protein: CASSNGLAGLVNEQYF
CDR3 DNA: TGTGCCAGCAGCAACGGACTAGCGGGACTTGTGAACGAGCAGTACTTC

J gene: TRBJ2-5
CDR3 length: 15
clone size: NA
V gene: TRBV19
D gene: TRBD1
CDR3 protein: CASSPKDRGHGTQYF
CDR3 DNA: TGTGCCAGTAGCCCTAAGGACAGGGGGCACGGGACCCAGTACTTC

J gene: TRBJ1-1
CDR3 length: 14
clone size: NA
V gene: TRBV19
D gene: TRBD1
CDR3 protein: CASSTDRDNTEAFF
CDR3 DNA: TGTGCCAGTAGTACGGACAGGGATAACACTGAAGCTTTCTTT

J gene: TRBJ1-1
CDR3 length: 15
clone size: many
V gene: TRBV9
D gene: NA
CDR3 protein: CASSVDPRTATEAFF
CDR3 DNA: TGTGCCAGCAGCGTAGATCCCCGGACAGCCACTGAAGCTTTCTTT

J gene: TRBJ2-2
CDR3 length: 15
clone size: many
V gene: TRBV5-1
D gene: TRBD2
CDR3 protein: CASIEGTRTTRELFF
CDR3 DNA: TGCGCCAGCATAGAAGGGACTAGGACAACCCGGGAGCTGTTTTTT

J gene: TRBJ2-6
CDR3 length: 15
clone size: many
V gene: TRBV4-3
D gene: NA
CDR3 protein: CASSQDWAGANVLTF
CDR3 DNA: TGCGCCAGCAGCCAAGACTGGGCTGGGGCCAACGTCCTGACTTTC

J gene: TRBJ1-1
CDR3 length: 15
clone size: many
V gene: TRBV6-5
D gene: NA
CDR3 protein: CASSYLNRMNTEAFF
CDR3 DNA: TGTGCCAGCAGTTACTTGAACAGGATGAACACTGAAGCTTTCTTT

J gene: TRBJ1-1
CDR3 length: 13
clone size: NA
V gene: TRBV20-1
D gene: NA
CDR3 protein: CSASPGEGRRAFF
CDR3 DNA: TGCAGTGCTAGCCCGGGGGAGGGCCGTCGGGCTTTCTTT

J gene: TRBJ2-7
CDR3 length: 14
clone size: many
V gene: TRBV5-1
D gene: TRBD1
CDR3 protein: CASSYRDSGYEQYF
CDR3 DNA: TGCGCCAGCAGCTACCGGGACAGTGGGTACGAGCAGTACTTC

J gene: TRBJ1-5
CDR3 length: 15
clone size: many
V gene: TRBV28
D gene: NA
CDR3 protein: CASSPYRGKGQPQHF
CDR3 DNA: TGTGCCAGCAGTCCTTATAGGGGGAAAGGTCAGCCCCAGCATTTT